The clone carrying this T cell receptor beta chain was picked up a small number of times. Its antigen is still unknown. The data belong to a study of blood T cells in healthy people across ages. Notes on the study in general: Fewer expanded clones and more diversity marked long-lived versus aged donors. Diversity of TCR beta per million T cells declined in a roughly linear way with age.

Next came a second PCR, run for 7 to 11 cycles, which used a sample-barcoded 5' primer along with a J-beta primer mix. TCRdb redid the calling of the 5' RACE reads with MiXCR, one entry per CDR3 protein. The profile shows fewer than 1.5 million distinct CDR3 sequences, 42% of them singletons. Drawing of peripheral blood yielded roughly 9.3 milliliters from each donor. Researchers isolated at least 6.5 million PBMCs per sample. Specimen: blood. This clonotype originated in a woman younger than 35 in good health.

CDR3 sequence: CASSLNQGNTEAFF. CDR3 coding DNA: TGCGCCAGCAGCTTGAATCAGGGGAACACTGAAGCTTTCTTT. V gene TRBV5-1 combines with J gene TRBJ1-1; maybe TRBD1 (5 bases). Germline V lookup: CDR1 SGHRS, CDR2 YFSETQ. Between the trimmed V and J ends, which lost 1 base and 1 base, there was a span of 8 bases. This CDR3 is 14 amino acids long.